This passage covers 4 T cell receptor beta chains from one sample sequenced in a study of beta chain features in type 1 diabetes (dated by TCRdb to about 2018). No antigen has been assigned to these receptors. What the work shows at the level of the full study, not this receptor alone: A moderate but significant shortening of TCRB CDR3 length was observed in type 1 diabetes patients in all four CD4+ subsets.

Libraries were constructed by the immunoSEQ multiplex PCR assay. All of the isolated RNA was reverse transcribed with the High Capacity cDNA Reverse Transcription Kit, so expressed TCRB transcripts were sequenced. The source is immuneACCESS, and TCRdb retained only in-frame sequences with V and J called. Part of the clones is not carried over; for the studies checked, unresolved V genes explain less than half of this, and the remainder is unexplained. The table for this sample lists some 660,000 clones; over 12% of them were counted only once. The ten largest clones add up to nearly 0.04% of the sample. Specimen: naive CD4+ T cells from blood. The cell subset or site label of this sample denotes: true naive CD4+ T cells. These receptors all stem from a man aged 18-30 years with type 1 diabetes.

The CDR3 loop reads CASSSDTIFYGYTF. CDR3 nucleotides: TGTGCCAGCAGTTCCGACACCATCTTCTATGGCTACACCTTC. The rearrangement joins TRBV2 to TRBJ1-2; D unresolved. This CDR3 has 14 residues. Looked up from germline, CDR1 is SNHLY and CDR2 is FYNNEI. The V end lost 5 bases, the J end lost 4 bases, and 14 bases lay between the germline ends.

The chain has TRBV27 and TRBJ2-5; D call uncertain. Germline assignment: CDR1 MNHEY and CDR2 SMNVEV (reference sequence). The length of the CDR3 is 15 residues. The germline V and J ends were trimmed by 1 base and 1 base, with 10 bases remaining between them. In DNA, the CDR3 is TGTGCCAGCAGTTTATTGGCAGCTAGCCAAGAGACCCAGTACTTC. Translated, it gives CASSLLAASQETQYF.

This clone has only a few counts. The V and J genes are TRBV21-1 and TRBJ2-1; the table's D call TRBD2 went unverified against the DNA. TRBV21-1 is listed as a pseudogene. The CDR3 extends over 18 amino acids. In nucleotides, the CDR3 is TGTGCCAGCAGCCTGTGGGGGCTAGCGGGAGGATCCGACAATGAGCAGTTCTTC. It yields the protein CASSLWGLAGGSDNEQFF.

This clone was counted between two and nine times. This rearrangement joins TRBV9 to TRBJ1-5, with a tentative D call TRBD1 (6 bases). From germline, CDR1 is SGDLS and CDR2 YYNGEE. V was cut by 4 bases and J by 2 bases, with 10 bases left in between. The CDR3 spans 14 residues. CDR3 residues: CASSSSGGNQPQHF. In DNA form, the CDR3 reads TGTGCCAGCAGCTCCTCAGGGGGCAATCAGCCCCAGCATTTT. The full variable domain, with the rest looked up from reference TRBV9 and TRBJ1-5, is DSGVTQTPKHLITATGQRVTLRCSPRSGDLSVYWYQQSLDQGLQFLIQYYNGEERAKGNILERFSAQQFPDLHSELNLSSLELGDSALYFCASSSSGGNQPQHFGDGTRLSIL.